Below are 32 T cell receptor beta chains sequenced from a single sample in a study of shared clonotypes between healthy human individuals. The data were produced by immunoSEQ multiplex PCR, yet TCRdb's version contains in-frame clones alone and is incomplete. This table holds about 470,000 clones, roughly 77% found once. Sequenced material: PBMCs. These receptors were obtained from a middle-aged woman in good health. Some clones in this sample may be carry-over from other donors' samples.

The chain joins TRBV28 to TRBJ2-7, with 7 bases fitting TRBD2. The V and J ends lost 6 bases and 5 bases, in that order; junction bases with no gene match: 10. CDR3 length: 14 residues. Germline loops: CDR1 MDHEN, CDR2 SYDVKM. In nucleotides, the CDR3 is TGTGCCAGCAGCGAAGCGGGAACAGGCGACGAGCAGTACTTC. Translated: CASSEAGTGDEQYF. Drawing the rest from reference TRBV28 and TRBJ2-7, the complete variable domain is DVKVTQSSRYLVKRTGEKVFLECVQDMDHENMFWYRQDPGLGLRLIYFSYDVKMKEKGDIPEGYSVSREKKERFSLILESASTNQTSMYLCASSEAGTGDEQYFGPGTRLTVT.

The gene calls are TRBV19 and TRBJ2-7; D gene uncertain. The CDR3 consists of 13 residues. V dropped 0 bases and J dropped 6 bases, with 9 bases sitting between them. The germline V gene encodes CDR1 LNHDA and CDR2 SQIVND (reference sequence). The DNA of the CDR3 is TGTGCCAGTAGTATAGATCGCGCTACCGAGCAGTACTTC. This translates into CASSIDRATEQYF.

V is TRBV9 and J is TRBJ2-5; a weak D match, TRBD1 (7 bases). The CDR3 is 14 amino acids. Trimming took 4 bases from V and 5 from J, leaving 15 bases between them. Per the germline V gene, CDR1 is SGDLS and CDR2 is YYNGEE. The CDR3 spells CASSLTGRTETQYF. The CDR3 DNA follows: TGTGCCAGCAGCTTGACAGGGAGGACGGAGACCCAGTACTTC.

This clone appeared a few times. The chain is built from TRBV29-1 and TRBJ1-1, with D possibly matching TRBD1 (5 bases). V lost 7 bases and J 3 bases, leaving 18 bases between the germline ends. The CDR3 has 14 amino acids. CDR1 and CDR2 from the germline V gene are SQVTM and ANQGSEA. The CDR3: CSAARQRRDTEAFF. In DNA, the CDR3 is TGCAGCGCCGCTCGACAGAGACGGGACACTGAAGCTTTCTTT.

J is TRBJ2-5 and V is TRBV2, with D tentatively TRBD1 (6 bases). Looked up from germline, CDR1 is SNHLY and CDR2 is FYNNEI. The CDR3 consists of 14 residues. V was cut by 3 bases and J by 2 bases, with 10 bases left in between. CDR3 in amino acids: CASSDLQGQETQYF. CDR3 nucleotide sequence: TGTGCCAGCAGTGACTTACAGGGACAAGAGACCCAGTACTTC. The variable domain in full, with the rest retrieved from reference TRBV2 and TRBJ2-5, is EPEVTQTPSHQVTQMGQEVILRCVPISNHLYFYWYRQILGQKVEFLVSFYNNEISEKSEIFDDQFSVERPDGSNFTLKIRSTKLEDSAMYFCASSDLQGQETQYFGPGTRLLVL.

The count of this clone is one. The V and J genes are TRBV6-1 and TRBJ2-5; D is perhaps TRBD2 (5 bases). There are 12 residues in the CDR3. Germline CDR1 reads MNHNS; CDR2 reads SASEGT. The V end was cut by 1 base, the J end by 7 bases, with 7 bases between. In nucleotides, the CDR3 is TGTGCCAGCAGTGAAGACAGCGGGACCCAGTACTTC. It encodes CASSEDSGTQYF.

J is TRBJ2-1 and V is TRBV9; a possible D gene is TRBD2 (6 bases). Germline values: CDR1 SGDLS, CDR2 YYNGEE. The CDR3 sequence is 14 residues long. Trimming left V 4 bases short and J 10 bases short, with 18 bases between. CDR3 DNA sequence: TGTGCCAGCAGCCCGGGACTCCCAGGGCAAGAGCAGTTCTTC. This translates into CASSPGLPGQEQFF.

The gene calls are TRBV27 and TRBJ2-5; tentative D call: TRBD2 (5 bases). CDR1 is MNHEY, CDR2 SMNVEV, per germline (reference sequence). CDR3 length: 15 amino acids. V was cut by 3 bases and J by 2 bases, with 13 bases left in between. The CDR3 loop reads CASSLAGRTQETQYF. CDR3 in DNA: TGTGCCAGCAGTTTGGCCGGACGGACTCAAGAGACCCAGTACTTC.

Details on this clone: The same CDR3 can be traced to other DNA sequences in this sample. The chain uses TRBV7-3 and TRBJ2-7; no firm D call. Per germline, CDR1 SGHTA and CDR2 FQGTGA. V lost 1 base and J 3 bases, leaving 7 bases between the germline ends. This CDR3 is built from 13 residues. CDR3 bases: TGTGCCAGCAGCTTAAGCTTAGGCTACGAGCAGTACTTC. This codes for CASSLSLGYEQYF. The entire variable domain, with the rest obtained from reference TRBV7-3 and TRBJ2-7, is as follows: GAGVSQTPSNKVTEKGKYVELRCDPISGHTALYWYRQSLGQGPEFLIYFQGTGAADDSGLPNDRFFAVRPEGSVSTLKIQRTERGDSAVYLCASSLSLGYEQYFGPGTRLTVT.

The CDR3 DNA is TGTGCCAGCAGAGCGTTAGCGGGAGCCGAGCAGTACTTC. Translation gives CASRALAGAEQYF. The gene calls are TRBV27 and TRBJ2-7; 9 nucleotides match TRBD2. The CDR3 consists of 13 residues. J was trimmed by 6 bases and V by 6 bases; bases with no gene match: 6. Germline V gives CDR1 MNHEY, CDR2 SMNVEV (reference sequence).

The rearrangement links TRBV4-3 to TRBJ1-3; 7 bases agree with TRBD1. The trim removed 0 bases at V and 1 base at J, leaving 6 bases unmatched. This CDR3 contains 17 residues. Looked up from germline, CDR1 is LGHNA and CDR2 is YSLEER. This CDR3 is CASSQDMAGGSGNTIYF. The CDR3 DNA reads TGCGCCAGCAGCCAAGATATGGCAGGGGGGTCTGGAAACACCATATATTTT.

V usage is TRBV9 and J usage is TRBJ1-2; D gene ambiguous. Trimming left V 3 bases short and J 7 bases short, with 10 bases between. CDR3 length: 12 residues. Germline V CDR1 and CDR2: SGDLS, YYNGEE. The DNA for the CDR3 is TGTGCCAGCAGCGGCGGAAGTGGTGGCTACACCTTC. Translating gives CASSGGSGGYTF.

The chain is built from TRBV7-2 and TRBJ2-3; no reliable D call. The CDR3 has 14 amino acids. The V gene's germline CDR1 is SGHTA and CDR2 FQGNSA. Deletions cut 3 bases from V and 0 bases from J, with 7 bases between. The CDR3 region has the DNA TGTGCCAGCAGCTTGATGGCTAGCACAGATACGCAGTATTTT. Amino acids: CASSLMASTDTQYF.

V and J are TRBV19 and TRBJ1-5; no reliable D call. The germline V gene has CDR1 LNHDA and CDR2 SQIVND (reference sequence). The CDR3 runs to 15 residues. The V end lost 8 bases, the J end lost 3 bases, and 17 bases lay between the germline ends. The CDR3 spells CASQTPGADNQPQHF. The CDR3, as DNA: TGTGCCAGTCAAACTCCTGGAGCCGACAATCAGCCCCAGCATTTT.

The table lists this clone with a few counts. This chain joins TRBV27 and TRBJ1-1; a possible D gene is TRBD1 (5 bases). V dropped 3 bases and J dropped 1 base, with 6 bases sitting between them. There are 13 residues in the CDR3. Germline CDR1 and CDR2: MNHEY and SMNVEV (reference sequence). The CDR3 loop reads CASSFGTNTEAFF. CDR3 nucleotides: TGTGCCAGCAGTTTTGGGACGAACACTGAAGCTTTCTTT.

This sequence joins TRBV2 and TRBJ1-1; the match to TRBD1 covers 7 bases. CDR3 length: 18 amino acids. Germline trimming cut 4 bases from V and 1 base from J; bases unmatched to any gene: 15. In germline, CDR1 is SNHLY, CDR2 FYNNEI. CDR3 loop: CASSVRDRFPVKNTEAFF. CDR3 DNA sequence: TGTGCCAGCAGTGTTAGGGACAGATTTCCCGTCAAGAACACTGAAGCTTTCTTT.

The chain has TRBV10-3 and TRBJ1-4; 8 bases fit TRBD1. V lost 5 bases to trimming and J lost 14 bases; unmatched junction nucleotides: 7. The length of the CDR3 is 12 residues. Per germline, CDR1 ENHRY and CDR2 SYGVKD. The CDR3 sequence: CAISSNWDRLFF. As DNA, the CDR3 is TGTGCCATCAGTAGCAATTGGGACAGGCTGTTTTTT.

The chain couples TRBV28 to TRBJ1-5, with a weak D call TRBD1 (6 bases). Germline V lookup: CDR1 MDHEN, CDR2 SYDVKM. The CDR3 covers 16 residues. Between the trimmed V and J ends, which lost 4 bases and 2 bases, there was a span of 15 bases. CDR3 nucleotides: TGTGCCAGCAGTTCGGGAGGGGGGGATGGCAATCAGCCCCAGCATTTT. Residues: CASSSGGGDGNQPQHF.

The rearrangement joins TRBV7-3 to TRBJ1-2, with TRBD1 matching 12 bases. The CDR3 covers 16 residues. Germline V CDR1 and CDR2: SGHTA, FQGTGA. The junction had 8 bases not matched to a gene; V was cut back by 4 bases and J by 5 bases. The CDR3 sequence is CASSSGQGAKRYGYTF. CDR3 sequence (DNA): TGTGCCAGCAGCTCGGGACAGGGGGCAAAGAGGTATGGCTACACCTTC.

V and J are TRBV14 and TRBJ1-2, with D hard to call. Germline V gene lookup returns CDR1 SGHDN and CDR2 FVKESK. V was trimmed by 5 bases and J by 7 bases, leaving 17 bases between them. The length of the CDR3 is 14 residues. The CDR3, as DNA: TGTGCCAGCAGCTCCTCCCAGTTGCGGGCTGGCTACACCTTC. Translating gives CASSSSQLRAGYTF.

The chain joins TRBV10-1 to TRBJ2-6; 8 bases align to TRBD1. This CDR3 is 15 amino acids long. Germline-derived CDR1 and CDR2 are WNHNN and SYGVQD (reference sequence). V shed 9 bases and J 0 bases; nucleotides not matched to a gene: 4. The CDR3 reads CARITGGSGANVLTF. The CDR3 nucleotides are TGCGCCAGGATTACAGGGGGCTCTGGGGCCAACGTCCTGACTTTC.

The CDR3 DNA is TGTGCCAGCGCTTCTACAGGTTGGGCCCGGGACGAGCAGTACTTC. It is translated as CASASTGWARDEQYF. V gene TRBV28 combines with J gene TRBJ2-7, with D possibly matching TRBD1 (5 bases). Per the germline V gene, CDR1 is MDHEN and CDR2 is SYDVKM. Trimming shortened V by 8 bases and J by 5 bases, and 22 bases separated the two germline ends. The length of the CDR3 is 15 residues.

The V call is TRBV18, the J call TRBJ2-7; no definite D call. V was trimmed by 3 bases and J by 5 bases, leaving 14 bases between them. Looked up from germline, CDR1 is KGHSH and CDR2 is LQKENI. CDR3 length: 14 amino acids. This CDR3 reads CASSPGLEIDEQYF. CDR3 bases: TGTGCCAGCTCACCTGGGTTGGAGATCGACGAGCAGTACTTC. Drawing the rest from reference TRBV18 and TRBJ2-7, the complete variable domain is NAGVMQNPRHLVRRRGQEARLRCSPMKGHSHVYWYRQLPEEGLKFMVYLQKENIIDESGMPKERFSAEFPKEGPSILRIQQVVRGDSAAYFCASSPGLEIDEQYFGPGTRLTVT.

The chain links TRBV6-1 to TRBJ1-3; D is uncertain. V was shortened by 5 bases and J by 8 bases, with 13 bases between the two germline ends. Germline V gene lookup returns CDR1 MNHNS and CDR2 SASEGT. The length of the CDR3 is 13 residues. CDR3 residues: CASSLRVWDTIYF. CDR3 DNA: TGTGCCAGCAGTTTGAGAGTGTGGGACACCATATATTTT.

The chain uses TRBV18 and TRBJ1-1, with unresolved D. This CDR3 has 13 residues. V was shortened by 6 bases and J by 1 base, with 9 bases between the two germline ends. Germline values: CDR1 KGHSH, CDR2 LQKENI. CDR3 sequence (DNA): TGTGCCAGCTCCGGAAACACGAACACTGAAGCTTTCTTT. Encoded protein: CASSGNTNTEAFF.

This clone was detected only a few times. This chain joins TRBV2 and TRBJ1-1, with a possible D match to TRBD1 (6 bases). The ends were cut back, 4 bases at V and 0 bases at J, with 12 bases in the middle. The germline V gene has CDR1 SNHLY and CDR2 FYNNEI. The CDR3 is made up of 15 amino acids. The CDR3 sequence is CASSGGDTMNTEAFF. As DNA, the CDR3 is TGTGCCAGCAGTGGTGGGGACACCATGAACACTGAAGCTTTCTTT.

The chain carries TRBV4-1 and TRBJ1-2; 8 nucleotides align to TRBD1. The junction had 6 bases not matched to a gene; V was cut back by 1 base and J by 2 bases. The CDR3 is 16 amino acids. Germline-derived CDR1 and CDR2 are MGHRA and YSYEKL. The CDR3: CASSQGTGRINYGYTF. The CDR3 nucleotides read TGCGCCAGCAGCCAAGGGACAGGGAGGATAAACTATGGCTACACCTTC.

The V gene is TRBV4-3, the J gene TRBJ2-4; 14 bases line up with TRBD2. CDR3 length equals 17 residues. Losses at the gene ends were 4 bases for V and 3 bases for J; bases not matched to a gene: 5. CDR1 and CDR2 (germline): LGHNA, YSLEER. The CDR3 nucleotides are TGCGCCAGCAGCCCCGGGACTAGCGGGAGATACAAAAACATTCAGTACTTC. Its translation is CASSPGTSGRYKNIQYF.

The DNA for the CDR3 is TGTGCCAGCAGTGAACGAGGCCGCGTTGCTTTCTTT. It yields the protein CASSERGRVAFF. V gene TRBV2 combines with J gene TRBJ1-1; no firm D call. Deletions cut 2 bases from V and 11 bases from J, with 12 bases between. The CDR3 sequence is 12 residues long. CDR1 and CDR2 from the germline V gene are SNHLY and FYNNEI.

As to this clone: The same CDR3 also results from other DNA sequences found in this sample. The chain employs TRBV5-1 and TRBJ2-3, with 10 bases matching TRBD2. There are 17 residues in the CDR3. With V trimmed by 2 bases and J by 0 bases, 6 bases remained unmatched. CDR1 is SGHRS and CDR2 is YFSETQ in the germline V gene. CDR3 region: CASSLGLAGASTDTQYF. The CDR3 bases are TGCGCCAGCAGCTTAGGCCTAGCGGGAGCTAGCACAGATACGCAGTATTTT.

The chain is built from TRBV28 and TRBJ1-1; D possibly corresponds to TRBD1 (6 bases). The CDR3 loop spans 13 amino acids. CDR1 and CDR2 (germline): MDHEN, SYDVKM. V lost 6 bases and J lost 6, with 14 bases in between. Here the CDR3 DNA reads TGTGCCAGCAGCAGAACAGGGATGTCTGAAGCTTTCTTT. It is translated as CASSRTGMSEAFF.

Concerning this clone: At one end, the junction sequence differs from germline, possibly due to a read error. The rearrangement joins TRBV28 to TRBJ2-1; tentatively, D is TRBD2 (5 bases). Looked up from germline, CDR1 is MDHEN and CDR2 is SYDVKM. This CDR3 has 11 residues. DNA of the CDR3: TGTGCCAGCAGTTCCAGGTTGGGAGCAATCTTC. Translating it yields CASSSRLGAIF. Supplemented by reference TRBV28 and TRBJ2-1, the full variable domain reads DVKVTQSSRYLVKRTGEKVFLECVQDMDHENMFWYRQDPGLGLRLIYFSYDVKMKEKGDIPEGYSVSREKKERFSLILESASTNQTSMYLCASSSRLGAIFGPGTRLTVL.